This note documents a single T cell receptor (beta chain) sequence. Its target is not known. The sample comes from a study of CD8+ T cells in alopecia areata. As for the study in general: The investigators scored severity in treated patients by the percentage of affected scalp area.

Extracted RNA was reverse transcribed, and the resulting cDNA served as sequencing template. Assay: immunoSEQ multiplex PCR; the TCRdb copy retains only in-frame clones and omits some. This sample has hundreds of thousands of clones, with more than 45% found just once. Findings of the study overall: Since there was just one nonresponder, nobody can yet say how baseline CD8+ expansion ties to response.

Treatment meaning: oral pan-JAK inhibitor, 5-10 mg twice daily. Collected material from alopecia areata patients comprised lesional scalp punch biopsies and peripheral blood. The sequence was obtained from a human donor with alopecia areata. The source material was CD4+ T cells sorted from blood, sampled at week 24, from a patient treated with tofacitinib.

The CDR3 loop is CASSSRQGVADTQYF. CDR3 bases: TGTGCCAGCAGCTCCAGACAGGGGGTGGCAGATACGCAGTATTTT. The V and J genes are TRBV7-2 and TRBJ2-3; TRBD1 agrees at 9 bases. The junction had 6 bases not matched to a gene; V was cut back by 4 bases and J by 4 bases. The CDR3 loop spans 15 amino acids. The germline V gene encodes CDR1 SGHTA and CDR2 FQGNSA.